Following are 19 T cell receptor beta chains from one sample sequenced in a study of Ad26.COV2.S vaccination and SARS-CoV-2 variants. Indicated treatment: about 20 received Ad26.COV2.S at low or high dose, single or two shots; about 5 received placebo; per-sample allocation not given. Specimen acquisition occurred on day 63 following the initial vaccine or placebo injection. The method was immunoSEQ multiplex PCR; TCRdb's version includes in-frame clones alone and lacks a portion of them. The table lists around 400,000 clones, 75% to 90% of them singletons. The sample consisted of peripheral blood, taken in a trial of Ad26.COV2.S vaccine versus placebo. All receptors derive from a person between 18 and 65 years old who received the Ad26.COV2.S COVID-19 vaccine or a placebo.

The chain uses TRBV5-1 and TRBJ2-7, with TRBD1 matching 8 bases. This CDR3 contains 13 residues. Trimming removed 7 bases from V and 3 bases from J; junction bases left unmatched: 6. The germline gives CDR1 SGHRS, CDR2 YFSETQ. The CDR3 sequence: CASGGQDNYEQYF. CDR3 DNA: TGCGCCAGCGGGGGACAGGATAACTACGAGCAGTACTTC.

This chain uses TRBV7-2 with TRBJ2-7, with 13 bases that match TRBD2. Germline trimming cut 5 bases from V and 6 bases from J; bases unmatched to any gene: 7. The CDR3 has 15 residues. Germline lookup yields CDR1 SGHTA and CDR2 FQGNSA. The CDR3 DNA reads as TGTGCCAGCAGCCCTAGGACTAGCGGGAGTTCCGAGCAGTACTTC. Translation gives CASSPRTSGSSEQYF.

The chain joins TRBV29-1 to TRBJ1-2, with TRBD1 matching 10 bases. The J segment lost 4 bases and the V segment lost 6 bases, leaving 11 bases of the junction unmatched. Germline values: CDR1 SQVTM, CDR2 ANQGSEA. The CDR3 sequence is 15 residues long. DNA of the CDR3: TGCAGCGTACCCGAGACAGGGGGCGTCAGCTATGGCTACACCTTC. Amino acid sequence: CSVPETGGVSYGYTF.

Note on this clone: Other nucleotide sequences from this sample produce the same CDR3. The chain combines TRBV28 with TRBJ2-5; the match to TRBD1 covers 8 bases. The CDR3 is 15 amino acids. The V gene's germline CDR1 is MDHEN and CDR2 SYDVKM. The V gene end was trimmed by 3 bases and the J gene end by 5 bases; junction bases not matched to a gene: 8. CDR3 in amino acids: CASSFSGQGGETQYF. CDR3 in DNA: TGTGCCAGCAGTTTTTCCGGACAGGGTGGTGAGACCCAGTACTTC. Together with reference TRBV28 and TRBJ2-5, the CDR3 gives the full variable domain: DVKVTQSSRYLVKRTGEKVFLECVQDMDHENMFWYRQDPGLGLRLIYFSYDVKMKEKGDIPEGYSVSREKKERFSLILESASTNQTSMYLCASSFSGQGGETQYFGPGTRLLVL.

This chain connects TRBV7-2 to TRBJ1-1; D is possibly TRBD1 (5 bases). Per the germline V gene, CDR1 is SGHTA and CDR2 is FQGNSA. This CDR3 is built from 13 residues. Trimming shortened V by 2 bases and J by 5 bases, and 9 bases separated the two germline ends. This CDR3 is CASSLNGGTEAFF. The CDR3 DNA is TGTGCCAGCAGCTTAAACGGGGGGACTGAAGCTTTCTTT.

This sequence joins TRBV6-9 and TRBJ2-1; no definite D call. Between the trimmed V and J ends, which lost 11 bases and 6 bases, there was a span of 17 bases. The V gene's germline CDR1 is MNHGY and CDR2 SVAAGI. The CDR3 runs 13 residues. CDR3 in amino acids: CAATRRRPNEQFF. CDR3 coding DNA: TGTGCCGCCACGCGACGACGTCCCAATGAGCAGTTCTTC.

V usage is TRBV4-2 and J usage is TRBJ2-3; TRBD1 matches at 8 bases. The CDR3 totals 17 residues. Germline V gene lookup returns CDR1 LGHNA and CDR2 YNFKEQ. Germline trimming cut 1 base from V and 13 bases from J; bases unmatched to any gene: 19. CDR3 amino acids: CASSQADRAASFRGKYF. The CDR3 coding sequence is TGTGCCAGCAGCCAAGCGGACAGGGCAGCGTCTTTTAGGGGGAAGTATTTT.

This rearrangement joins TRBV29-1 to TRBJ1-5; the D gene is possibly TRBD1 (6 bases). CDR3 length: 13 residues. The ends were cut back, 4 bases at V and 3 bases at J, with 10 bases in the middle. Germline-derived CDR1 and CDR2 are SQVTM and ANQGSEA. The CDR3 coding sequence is TGCAGCGTTGGATGGGGACACAATCAGCCCCAGCATTTT. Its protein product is CSVGWGHNQPQHF.

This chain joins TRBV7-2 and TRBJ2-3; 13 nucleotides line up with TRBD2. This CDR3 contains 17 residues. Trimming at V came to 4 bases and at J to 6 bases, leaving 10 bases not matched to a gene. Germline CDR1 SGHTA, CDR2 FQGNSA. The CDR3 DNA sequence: TGTGCCAGCAGCTACGAACCGGGACTAGCGGGGCAGGATACGCAGTATTTT. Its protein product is CASSYEPGLAGQDTQYF.

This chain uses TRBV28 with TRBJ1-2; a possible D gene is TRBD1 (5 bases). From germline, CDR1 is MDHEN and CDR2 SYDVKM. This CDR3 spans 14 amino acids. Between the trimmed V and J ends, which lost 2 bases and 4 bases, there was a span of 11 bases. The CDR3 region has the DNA TGTGCCAGCAGTTTAAACGGGGGGGGCTATGGCTACACCTTC. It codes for CASSLNGGGYGYTF.

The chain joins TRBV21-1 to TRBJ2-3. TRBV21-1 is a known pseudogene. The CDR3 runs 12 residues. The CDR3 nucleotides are TGTGCCCCCCAAGGGGACGCAGATACGCAGTATTTT. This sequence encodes CAPQGDADTQYF.

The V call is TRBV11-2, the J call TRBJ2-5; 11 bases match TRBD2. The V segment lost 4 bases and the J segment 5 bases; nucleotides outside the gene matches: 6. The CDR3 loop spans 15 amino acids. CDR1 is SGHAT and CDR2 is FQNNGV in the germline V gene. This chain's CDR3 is CASSSETSGKETQYF. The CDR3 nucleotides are TGTGCCAGCAGCTCAGAGACTAGCGGGAAGGAGACCCAGTACTTC. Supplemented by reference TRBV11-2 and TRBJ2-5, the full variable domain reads EAGVAQSPRYKIIEKRQSVAFWCNPISGHATLYWYQQILGQGPKLLIQFQNNGVVDDSQLPKDRFSAERLKGVDSTLKIQPAKLEDSAVYLCASSSETSGKETQYFGPGTRLLVL.

The CDR3 DNA reads as TGCGCCAGCAGCCAAGCTAGCGGGAGGGCCGAGAAGCAGAACAATGAGCAGTTCTTC. Amino acids: CASSQASGRAEKQNNEQFF. The chain links TRBV4-1 to TRBJ2-1; TRBD2 agrees at 12 bases. The V and J ends lost 1 base and 5 bases, in that order; junction bases with no gene match: 12. Germline values: CDR1 MGHRA, CDR2 YSYEKL. This CDR3 region has 19 residues.

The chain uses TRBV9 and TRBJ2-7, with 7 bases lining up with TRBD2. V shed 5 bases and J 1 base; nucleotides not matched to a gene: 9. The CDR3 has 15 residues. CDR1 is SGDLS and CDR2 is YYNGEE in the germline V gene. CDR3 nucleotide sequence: TGTGCCAGCAGTAGTCGGGAGGCTCCGTCCTACGAGCAGTACTTC. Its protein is CASSSREAPSYEQYF.

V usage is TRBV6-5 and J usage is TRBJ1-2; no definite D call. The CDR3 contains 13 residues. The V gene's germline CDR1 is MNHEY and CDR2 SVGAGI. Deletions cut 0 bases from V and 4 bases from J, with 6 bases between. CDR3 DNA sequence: TGTGCCAGCAGTTACTCGGGCAGCTATGGCTACACCTTC. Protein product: CASSYSGSYGYTF.

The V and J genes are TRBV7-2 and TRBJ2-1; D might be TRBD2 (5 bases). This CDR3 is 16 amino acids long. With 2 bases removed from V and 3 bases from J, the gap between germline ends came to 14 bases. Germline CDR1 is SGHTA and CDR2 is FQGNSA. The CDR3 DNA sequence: TGTGCCAGCAGCTTACCCCTACTAGTTTTCTACAATGAGCAGTTCTTC. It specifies CASSLPLLVFYNEQFF.

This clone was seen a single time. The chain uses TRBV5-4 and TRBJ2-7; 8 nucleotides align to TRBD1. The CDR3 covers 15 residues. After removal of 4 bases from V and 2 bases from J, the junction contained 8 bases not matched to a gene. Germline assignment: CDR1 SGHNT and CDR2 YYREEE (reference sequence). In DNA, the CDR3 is TGTGCCAGCAGCCTCGGACAGGGCCCTACCTACGAGCAGTACTTC. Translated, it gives CASSLGQGPTYEQYF.

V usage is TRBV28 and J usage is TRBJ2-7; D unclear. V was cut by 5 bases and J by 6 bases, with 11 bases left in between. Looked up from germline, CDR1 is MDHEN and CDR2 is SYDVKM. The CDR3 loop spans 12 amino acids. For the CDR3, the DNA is TGTGCCAGCAGTCGCACACGGATCGAGCAGTACTTC. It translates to CASSRTRIEQYF.

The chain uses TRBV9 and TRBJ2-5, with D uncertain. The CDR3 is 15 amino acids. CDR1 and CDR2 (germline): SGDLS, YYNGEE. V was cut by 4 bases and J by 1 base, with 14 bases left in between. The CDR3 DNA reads TGTGCCAGCAGCTCAACCGCTCGGACCCAAGAGACCCAGTACTTC. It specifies CASSSTARTQETQYF.